This TCR beta chain was captured in a study of beta chain features in type 1 diabetes. Expressed TCRB transcripts were sequenced, since all the RNA that had been isolated was reverse transcribed. The data were produced by immunoSEQ multiplex PCR, yet TCRdb's version contains in-frame clones alone and is incomplete. The data hold 240,000 or so clones, with roughly 30% observed a single time. Per germline, CDR1 SGHTA and CDR2 FQGNSA. V was pared by 3 bases and J by 2 bases, with 10 bases of the junction left unmatched. There are 18 residues in the CDR3. The material sequenced was central memory CD4+ T cells from blood. The gene calls are TRBV7-2 and TRBJ2-3; 11 nucleotides match TRBD2. The TCR was taken from a man aged 25 to 40 in good health. CDR3 nucleotide sequence: TGTGCCAGCAGCTTCCCCCCCGGGACTAGCGGATACACAGATACGCAGTATTTT. Translation gives CASSFPPGTSGYTDTQYF.